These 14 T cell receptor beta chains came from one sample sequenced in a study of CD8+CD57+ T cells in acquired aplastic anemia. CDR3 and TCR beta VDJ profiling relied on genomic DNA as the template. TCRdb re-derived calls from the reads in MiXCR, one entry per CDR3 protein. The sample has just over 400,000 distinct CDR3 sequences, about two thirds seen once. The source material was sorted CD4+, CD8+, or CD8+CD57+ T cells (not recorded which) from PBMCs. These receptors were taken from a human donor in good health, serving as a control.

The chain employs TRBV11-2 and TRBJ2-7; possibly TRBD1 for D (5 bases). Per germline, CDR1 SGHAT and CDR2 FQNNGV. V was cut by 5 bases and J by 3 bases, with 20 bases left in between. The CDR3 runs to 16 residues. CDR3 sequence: CASSLGPGAHFYEQYF. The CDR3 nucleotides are TGTGCCAGCAGCCTGGGGCCTGGCGCACATTTCTACGAGCAGTACTTC.

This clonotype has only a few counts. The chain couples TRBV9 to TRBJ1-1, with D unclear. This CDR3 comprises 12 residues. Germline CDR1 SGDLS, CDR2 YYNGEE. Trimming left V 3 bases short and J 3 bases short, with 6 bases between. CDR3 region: CASSGRYTEAFF. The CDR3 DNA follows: TGTGCCAGCAGCGGTCGTTACACTGAAGCTTTCTTT.

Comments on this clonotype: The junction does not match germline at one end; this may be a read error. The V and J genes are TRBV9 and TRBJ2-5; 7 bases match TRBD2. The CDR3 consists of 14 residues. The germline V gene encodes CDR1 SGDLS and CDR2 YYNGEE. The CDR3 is CASSAVPRGGTNDF. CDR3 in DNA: TGTGCCAGCAGCGCCGTACCCCGCGGGGGAACTAATGACTTC.

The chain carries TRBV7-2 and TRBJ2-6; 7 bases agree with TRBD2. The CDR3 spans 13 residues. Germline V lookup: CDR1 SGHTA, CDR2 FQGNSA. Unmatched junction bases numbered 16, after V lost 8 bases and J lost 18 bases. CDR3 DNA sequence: TGTGCCAGCGCCCCGGGGGGTCAAGAGACCCAGACTTTC. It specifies CASAPGGQETQTF.

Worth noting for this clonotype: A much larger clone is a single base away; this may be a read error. The CDR3 is CASSRGTHSGSTIYF. Here the CDR3 DNA reads TGTGCCAGCAGCCGCGGGACACACTCTGGAAGCACCATATATTTT. The V and J genes are TRBV6-5 and TRBJ1-3; D perhaps matches TRBD1 (6 bases). The CDR3 spans 15 residues. CDR1 and CDR2 (germline): MNHEY, SVGAGI.

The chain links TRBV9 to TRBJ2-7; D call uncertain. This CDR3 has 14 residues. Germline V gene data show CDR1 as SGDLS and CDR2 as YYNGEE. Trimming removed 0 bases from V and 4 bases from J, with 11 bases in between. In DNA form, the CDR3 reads TGTGCCAGCAGCGTAGTCGATGGGCTTTACGAGCAGTACTTC. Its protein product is CASSVVDGLYEQYF.

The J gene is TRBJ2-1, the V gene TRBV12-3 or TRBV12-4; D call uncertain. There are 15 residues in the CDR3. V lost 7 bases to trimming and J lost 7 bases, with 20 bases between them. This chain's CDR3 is CASTMYGVMANEQFF. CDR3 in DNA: TGTGCCAGCACCATGTATGGGGTGATGGCGAATGAGCAGTTCTTC.

CDR3 sequence (DNA): TGCAGTGCTAGTGGGCGGGGCAGGGGAGACGAGCAGTACTTC. Translating it yields CSASGRGRGDEQYF. The chain combines TRBV20-1 with TRBJ2-7; D may be TRBD1 or TRBD2 (6 bases each). Germline CDR1 is DFQATT and CDR2 is SNEGSKA (reference sequence). This CDR3 is built from 14 residues. V gave up 3 bases and J gave up 5 bases, with 17 bases separating them.

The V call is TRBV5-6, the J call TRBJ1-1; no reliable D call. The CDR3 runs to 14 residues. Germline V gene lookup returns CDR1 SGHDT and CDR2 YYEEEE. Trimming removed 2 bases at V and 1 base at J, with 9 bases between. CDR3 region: CASSFRQANTEAFF. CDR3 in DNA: TGTGCCAGCAGCTTTAGGCAGGCGAACACTGAAGCTTTCTTT.

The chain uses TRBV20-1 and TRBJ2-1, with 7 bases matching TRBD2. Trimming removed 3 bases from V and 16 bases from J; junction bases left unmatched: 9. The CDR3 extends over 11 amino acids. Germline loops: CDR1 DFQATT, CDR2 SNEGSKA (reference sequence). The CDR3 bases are TGCAGTGCTAGGACCGGGACTAACTCCTTCTTC. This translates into CSARTGTNSFF.

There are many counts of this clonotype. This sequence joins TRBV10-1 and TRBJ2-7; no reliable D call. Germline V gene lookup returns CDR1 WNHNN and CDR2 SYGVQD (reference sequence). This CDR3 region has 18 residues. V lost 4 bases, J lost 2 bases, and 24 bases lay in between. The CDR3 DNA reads TGCGCCAGCAGTGGGGTTATTGGGCCAGCAGTCTCGCCCTACGAGCAGTACTTC. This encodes CASSGVIGPAVSPYEQYF.

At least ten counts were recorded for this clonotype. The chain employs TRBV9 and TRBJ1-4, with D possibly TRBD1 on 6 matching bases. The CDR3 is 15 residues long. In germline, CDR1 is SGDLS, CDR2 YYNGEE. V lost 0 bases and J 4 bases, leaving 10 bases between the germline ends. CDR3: CASSVADSRNEKLFF. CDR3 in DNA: TGTGCCAGCAGCGTAGCGGACAGTCGTAATGAAAAACTGTTTTTT.

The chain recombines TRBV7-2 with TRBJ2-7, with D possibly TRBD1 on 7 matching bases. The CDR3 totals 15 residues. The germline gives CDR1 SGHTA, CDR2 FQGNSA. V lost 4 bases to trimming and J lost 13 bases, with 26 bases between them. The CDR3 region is CASSSHGGQNYGYYF. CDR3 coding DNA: TGTGCCAGCAGCTCCCACGGGGGACAGAACTACGGCTACTACTTC.

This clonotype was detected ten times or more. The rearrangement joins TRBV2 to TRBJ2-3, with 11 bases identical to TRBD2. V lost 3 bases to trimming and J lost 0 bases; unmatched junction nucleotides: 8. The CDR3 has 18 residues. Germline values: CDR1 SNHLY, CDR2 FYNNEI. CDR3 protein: CASSEVSGGASSTDTQYF. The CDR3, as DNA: TGTGCCAGCAGTGAGGTTAGCGGGGGGGCCTCCAGCACAGATACGCAGTATTTT.